These 31 T cell receptor beta chains were all obtained from the same sample, sequenced in a study of blood T cell repertoires in COVID-19. This table comes from immunoSEQ multiplex PCR, and its TCRdb copy is limited to in-frame clones, with some not included. The table records 140,000 to 150,000 clones, approximately 80% of them present only once. Sequenced sample: peripheral blood. The receptor source for this set is a man aged 60 to 75 with active or convalescent COVID-19.

The sample holds a few counts of this clone. The V and J genes are TRBV4-2 and TRBJ1-2; 7 nucleotides match TRBD1. The CDR3 runs 11 residues. After removal of 6 bases from V and 7 bases from J, the junction contained 2 bases not matched to a gene. CDR1 is LGHNA and CDR2 is YNFKEQ in the germline V gene. CDR3 loop: CASRRDSGYTF. The CDR3 DNA sequence: TGTGCCAGCAGGCGGGACAGTGGCTACACCTTC.

The chain has TRBV6-5 and TRBJ2-7; 7 bases fit TRBD1. Germline trimming cut 6 bases from V and 4 bases from J; bases unmatched to any gene: 9. The CDR3 totals 14 residues. Germline V lookup: CDR1 MNHEY, CDR2 SVGAGI. DNA of the CDR3: TGTGCCAGCAGATCGACAGGGACGGGGTACGAGCAGTACTTC. It yields the protein CASRSTGTGYEQYF.

The sample holds one count of this clone. The chain uses TRBV3-1 (or the pseudogene TRBV3-2) and TRBJ2-1, with D possibly matching TRBD1 (5 bases). The CDR3 runs 17 residues. Trimming cost V 2 bases and J 8 bases, with 22 bases left between them. Germline lookup yields CDR1 LGHDT and CDR2 YNNKEL (reference sequence). CDR3 DNA sequence: TGTGCCAGCAGCCAACCTTGGCTCCAGGGAATTCCCTATGAGCAGTTCTTC. Protein sequence: CASSQPWLQGIPYEQFF.

As regards this clone: Other DNA sequences within the sample encode an identical CDR3. The chain joins TRBV27 to TRBJ1-1; 11 bases match TRBD1. The junction had 1 base not matched to a gene; V was cut back by 2 bases and J by 5 bases. The CDR3 is 14 amino acids. Germline-derived CDR1 and CDR2 are MNHEY and SMNVEV (reference sequence). CDR3 in amino acids: CASSLGTGGTEAFF. The DNA for the CDR3 is TGTGCCAGCAGTTTAGGGACAGGGGGGACTGAAGCTTTCTTT.

The gene calls are TRBV6-5 and TRBJ2-1; a weak D match, TRBD2 (6 bases). The CDR3 loop spans 15 amino acids. Germline V gene lookup returns CDR1 MNHEY and CDR2 SVGAGI. Trimming took off 2 bases at V and 2 bases at J, with 10 bases between the two ends. In DNA form, the CDR3 reads TGTGCCAGCAGTTACCTAGGCGGGGCCTACAATGAGCAGTTCTTC. As protein: CASSYLGGAYNEQFF.

The V call is TRBV24-1, the J call TRBJ2-7, with D maybe TRBD2 (5 bases). Trimming removed 7 bases at V and 2 bases at J, with 17 bases between. Germline V CDR1 and CDR2: KGHDR, SFDVKD. The CDR3 covers 15 residues. The CDR3 region has the DNA TGTGCCACCAGACGGAAGGGAGCCCTTCCCTACGAGCAGTACTTC. Amino acid sequence: CATRRKGALPYEQYF.

The chain links TRBV7-3 to TRBJ2-1; a weak D match, TRBD2 (5 bases). Germline lookup yields CDR1 SGHTA and CDR2 FQGTGA. The CDR3 sequence is 15 residues long. Deletions cut 6 bases from V and 0 bases from J, with 12 bases between. CDR3: CASSGRETSYNEQFF. The CDR3, as DNA: TGTGCCAGCAGTGGAAGGGAGACCTCCTACAATGAGCAGTTCTTC.

The rearrangement uses TRBV7-9 and TRBJ1-6; no clear D gene. CDR3 length: 13 amino acids. Germline CDR1 SEHNR, CDR2 FQNEAQ (reference sequence). The V end was cut by 0 bases, the J end by 6 bases, with 3 bases between. The CDR3 loop is CASSLARNSPLHF. CDR3 bases: TGTGCCAGCAGCTTAGCTCGTAATTCACCCCTCCACTTT.

The rearrangement joins TRBV30 to TRBJ2-7, with TRBD2 as a possible D gene (6 bases). The CDR3 consists of 14 residues. V lost 5 bases, J lost 3 bases, and 17 bases lay in between. In germline, CDR1 is GTSNPN, CDR2 SVGIG (reference sequence). The chain's CDR3 is CAWALGGSGYEQYF. The CDR3 DNA sequence: TGTGCCTGGGCCTTGGGGGGAAGTGGCTACGAGCAGTACTTC. The complete variable domain, with remaining parts taken from reference TRBV30 and TRBJ2-7, reads SQTIHQWPATLVQPVGSPLSLECTVEGTSNPNLYWYRQAAGRGLQLLFYSVGIGQISSEVPQNLSASRPQDRQFILSSKKLLLSDSGFYLCAWALGGSGYEQYFGPGTRLTVT.

This clone was detected many times. The rearrangement joins TRBV7-2 to TRBJ1-3; unclear D gene. The CDR3 is made up of 14 amino acids. Per germline, CDR1 SGHTA and CDR2 FQGNSA. V lost 1 base and J 11 bases, leaving 15 bases between the germline ends. CDR3 in DNA: TGTGCCAGCAGCTTAGAAAACAGAGGGTTCCCCATATATTTT. Residues: CASSLENRGFPIYF.

V and J are TRBV5-1 and TRBJ1-6, with a possible D match to TRBD1 (6 bases). Germline values: CDR1 SGHRS, CDR2 YFSETQ. V dropped 3 bases and J dropped 5 bases, with 9 bases sitting between them. The CDR3 totals 14 residues. CDR3 sequence (DNA): TGCGCCAGCAGCTCTCAGGGGAATAATTCACCCCTCCACTTT. Amino acids: CASSSQGNNSPLHF.

The chain joins TRBV4-1 to TRBJ2-1; TRBD2 matches 11 bases. J gave up 8 bases and V 4 bases, and 7 bases lay outside the gene matches. This CDR3 is 15 amino acids long. Germline values: CDR1 MGHRA, CDR2 YSYEKL. CDR3 nucleotide sequence: TGCGCCAGCAGCCTCATAGCGGGAGGGCCATATGAGCAGTTCTTC. As protein: CASSLIAGGPYEQFF.

This chain uses TRBV6-1 with TRBJ2-5; 12 bases match TRBD2. Trimming cost V 5 bases and J 5 bases; bases outside gene matches: 3. The CDR3 is made up of 14 amino acids. From germline, CDR1 is MNHNS and CDR2 SASEGT. This CDR3 is CASSFTSGGETQYF. The CDR3 region has the DNA TGTGCCAGCAGTTTCACTAGCGGGGGGGAGACCCAGTACTTC.

The chain links TRBV9 to TRBJ2-1; D might be TRBD2 (7 bases). The CDR3 is made up of 16 amino acids. V was shortened by 6 bases and J by 6 bases, with 22 bases between the two germline ends. The germline V gene has CDR1 SGDLS and CDR2 YYNGEE. The CDR3 region is CASTPQGRAPANEQFF. In nucleotides, the CDR3 is TGTGCCAGCACGCCTCAGGGGAGGGCCCCCGCCAATGAGCAGTTCTTC.

The chain links TRBV29-1 to TRBJ2-6; TRBD1 agrees at 9 bases. This CDR3 is 16 amino acids long. Germline-derived CDR1 and CDR2 are SQVTM and ANQGSEA. Losses at the gene ends were 4 bases for V and 1 base for J; bases not matched to a gene: 5. The CDR3 DNA is TGCAGCGTTGGACAGGGGGGGATGTCTGGGGCCAACGTCCTGACTTTC. It translates to CSVGQGGMSGANVLTF.

The chain carries TRBV11-2 and TRBJ2-1; D remains unclear. Germline CDR1 is SGHAT and CDR2 is FQNNGV. The CDR3 has 13 amino acids. The V gene lost 4 bases and the J gene lost 0 bases, with 4 bases spanning the gap. CDR3 sequence: CASSSVSYNEQFF. DNA for the CDR3: TGTGCCAGCAGCTCCGTCTCCTACAATGAGCAGTTCTTC.

V and J are TRBV7-3 and TRBJ1-2; the match to TRBD1 covers 7 bases. The V gene's germline CDR1 is SGHTA and CDR2 FQGTGA. CDR3 length: 14 amino acids. Trimming took 6 bases from V and 4 from J; bases not matched to a gene: 8. CDR3 nucleotide sequence: TGTGCCAGCAGTTACCAGGGGGACGCCTATGGCTACACCTTC. Protein: CASSYQGDAYGYTF.

The chain is built from TRBV19 and TRBJ2-5; 7 nucleotides align to TRBD1. The CDR3 extends over 15 amino acids. V was pared by 5 bases and J by 5 bases, with 11 bases of the junction left unmatched. CDR1 is LNHDA, CDR2 SQIVND, per germline (reference sequence). The CDR3 protein is CASSQSDRDGETQYF. In DNA form, the CDR3 reads TGTGCCAGTAGTCAGTCTGACAGGGATGGGGAGACCCAGTACTTC.

The J gene is TRBJ2-5, the V gene TRBV27; no clear D. Trimming pared 4 bases from V and 2 bases from J, leaving 2 bases between. This CDR3 has 11 amino acids. The germline gives CDR1 MNHEY, CDR2 SMNVEV (reference sequence). CDR3 sequence (DNA): TGTGCCAGCAGTTCGCAAGAGACCCAGTACTTC. Translating gives CASSSQETQYF.

V and J are TRBV4-1 and TRBJ2-5; D uncertain. Germline V gene data show CDR1 as MGHRA and CDR2 as YSYEKL. The V end lost 2 bases, the J end lost 5 bases, and 6 bases lay between the germline ends. This CDR3 region has 12 residues. The CDR3: CASSQPEETQYF. CDR3 DNA sequence: TGCGCCAGCAGCCAACCCGAGGAGACCCAGTACTTC.

The J gene is TRBJ1-2, the V gene TRBV10-3; 8 bases are a match to TRBD1. CDR3 length equals 13 residues. In germline, CDR1 is ENHRY, CDR2 SYGVKD. The trim removed 6 bases at V and 6 bases at J, leaving 6 bases unmatched. In DNA form, the CDR3 reads TGTGCCATCAGCACAGGGGGAAGTGATGGCTACACCTTC. Its protein is CAISTGGSDGYTF.

The gene calls are TRBV16 and TRBJ2-3, with D possibly matching TRBD2 (6 bases). The CDR3 is 14 amino acids. V lost 2 bases, J lost 3 bases, and 9 bases lay in between. Germline V CDR1 and CDR2: KGHSY, FQNENV. The CDR3 spells CASSQLGRTDTQYF. The CDR3, as DNA: TGTGCCAGCAGCCAACTGGGGAGGACAGATACGCAGTATTTT.

The DNA of the CDR3 is TGTGCCAGCAGCTTAGCCCCGGGTAGCTACGAGCAGTACTTC. Protein product: CASSLAPGSYEQYF. The rearrangement uses TRBV11-2 and TRBJ2-7; D call uncertain. Germline V gene data show CDR1 as SGHAT and CDR2 as FQNNGV. The CDR3 has 14 residues. Trimming shortened V by 1 base and J by 3 bases, and 10 bases separated the two germline ends.

The chain uses TRBV27 and TRBJ2-1, with 9 nucleotides matching TRBD2. J lost 5 bases, V lost 6 bases, and 11 bases had no gene match. The CDR3 loop spans 16 amino acids. The germline V gene encodes CDR1 MNHEY and CDR2 SMNVEV (reference sequence). CDR3 loop: CASSRPPSGANNEQFF. The CDR3 nucleotides are TGTGCCAGCAGCCGTCCCCCTAGCGGGGCGAACAATGAGCAGTTCTTC.

The count of this clone is one. The chain uses TRBV23-1 and TRBJ1-1; 9 nucleotides match TRBD1. TRBV23-1 is labeled an ORF, and its function is uncertain. Trimming took 2 bases from V and 11 from J; bases not matched to a gene: 12. The CDR3 is 15 amino acids. The CDR3 DNA reads TGCGCCAGCAGTCAAAATCGGGGACAGGGTCCGTGGGCTTTCTTT. This encodes CASSQNRGQGPWAFF.

The chain employs TRBV7-9 and TRBJ2-2, with D perhaps TRBD1 (6 bases). Trimming removed 3 bases at V and 8 bases at J, with 13 bases between. Per germline, CDR1 SEHNR and CDR2 FQNEAQ (reference sequence). The CDR3 sequence is 14 residues long. CDR3 loop: CASSLPTGPGELFF. The CDR3, as DNA: TGTGCCAGCAGCTTGCCCACAGGGCCTGGGGAGCTGTTTTTT.

This rearrangement joins TRBV5-1 to TRBJ2-7, with D perhaps matching TRBD2 (5 bases). The germline CDR1 and CDR2 sequences are SGHRS and YFSETQ. The CDR3 totals 13 residues. V lost 4 bases and J lost 6, with 14 bases in between. The DNA of the CDR3 is TGCGCCAGCAGCCCTCGCTCCGGAGGCGAGCAGTACTTC. Amino acid sequence: CASSPRSGGEQYF.

The chain carries TRBV5-4 and TRBJ2-7; D is uncertain. The germline gives CDR1 SGHNT, CDR2 YYREEE (reference sequence). The CDR3 consists of 13 residues. Trimming pared 2 bases from V and 0 bases from J, leaving 6 bases between. CDR3 sequence (DNA): TGTGCCAGCAGCTTACTGAGCTCCTACGAGCAGTACTTC. It codes for CASSLLSSYEQYF.

The chain links TRBV6-5 to TRBJ1-2; no definite D call. V was shortened by 8 bases and J by 7 bases, with 17 bases between the two germline ends. The CDR3 is 13 amino acids. CDR1 is MNHEY and CDR2 is SVGAGI in the germline V gene. In DNA form, the CDR3 reads TGTGCCAGCGACGCCGGCGGGAGGCTTGGCTACACCTTC. Translated: CASDAGGRLGYTF.

This chain connects TRBV4-1 to TRBJ2-5, with D unresolved. Deletions cut 2 bases from V and 4 bases from J, with 17 bases between. Germline loops: CDR1 MGHRA, CDR2 YSYEKL. The CDR3 consists of 16 residues. This CDR3 reads CASSQKWPAPGETQYF. DNA for the CDR3: TGCGCCAGCAGCCAAAAATGGCCGGCCCCAGGAGAGACCCAGTACTTC.

The V gene is TRBV18, the J gene TRBJ1-5; 12 nucleotides align to TRBD1. J gave up 2 bases and V 0 bases, and 5 bases lay outside the gene matches. The CDR3 runs to 18 residues. Germline CDR1 is KGHSH and CDR2 is LQKENI. The CDR3 DNA reads as TGTGCCAGCTCACCACCGGGACAGGGGGCCTTCGGCAATCAGCCCCAGCATTTT. Its protein product is CASSPPGQGAFGNQPQHF.